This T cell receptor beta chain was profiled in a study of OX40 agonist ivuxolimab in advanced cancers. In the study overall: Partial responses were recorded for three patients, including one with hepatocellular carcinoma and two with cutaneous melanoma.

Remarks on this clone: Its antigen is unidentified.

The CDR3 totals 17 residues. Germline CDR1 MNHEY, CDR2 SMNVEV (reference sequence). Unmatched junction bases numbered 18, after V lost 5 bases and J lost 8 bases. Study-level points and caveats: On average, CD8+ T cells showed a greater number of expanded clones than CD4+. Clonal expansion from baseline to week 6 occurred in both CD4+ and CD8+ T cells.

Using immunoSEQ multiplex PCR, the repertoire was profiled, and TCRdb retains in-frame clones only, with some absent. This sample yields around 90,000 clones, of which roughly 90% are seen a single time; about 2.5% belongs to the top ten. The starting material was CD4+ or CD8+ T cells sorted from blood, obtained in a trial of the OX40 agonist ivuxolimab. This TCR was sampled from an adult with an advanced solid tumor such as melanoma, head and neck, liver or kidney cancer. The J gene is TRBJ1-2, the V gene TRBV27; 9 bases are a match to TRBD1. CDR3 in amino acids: CASSQRTGVQPAGGYTF. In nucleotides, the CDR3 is TGTGCCAGCAGTCAACGGACAGGGGTCCAACCCGCGGGCGGCTACACCTTC.